The 20 T cell receptor beta chains below all came from one sample that was sequenced in a study of PD-1 and CTLA-4 blockade in melanoma. Repertoires were generated with immunoSEQ multiplex PCR, while TCRdb's copy carries only in-frame clones and drops some. The profile shows under 40,000 clones, about nine tenths of them singletons. The material sequenced was CD8+ T cells from peripheral blood, taken from a patient given anti-PD-1 treatment. All receptors derive from a human donor with melanoma.

J is TRBJ2-1 and V is TRBV28; TRBD2 aligns across 13 bases. This CDR3 has 14 residues. CDR1 is MDHEN, CDR2 SYDVKM, per germline. V shed 6 bases, J shed 12 bases, and the junction held 8 bases outside the gene matches. CDR3 sequence: CASSPTSGGAGQFF. In DNA, the CDR3 is TGTGCCAGCAGCCCTACTAGCGGGGGGGCGGGGCAGTTCTTC. The full variable domain, rest sourced from reference TRBV28 and TRBJ2-1, is DVKVTQSSRYLVKRTGEKVFLECVQDMDHENMFWYRQDPGLGLRLIYFSYDVKMKEKGDIPEGYSVSREKKERFSLILESASTNQTSMYLCASSPTSGGAGQFFGPGTRLTVL.

As DNA, the CDR3 is TGCGCCAGCAGCTTGAACGCCGAGCAGTACTTC. Residues: CASSLNAEQYF. The gene calls are TRBV5-1 and TRBJ2-7; no definite D call. This CDR3 comprises 11 residues. V was cut by 1 base and J by 6 bases, with 5 bases left in between. The germline CDR1 and CDR2 sequences are SGHRS and YFSETQ.

This chain joins TRBV7-9 and TRBJ1-4; D remains unclear. Germline values: CDR1 SEHNR, CDR2 FQNEAQ (reference sequence). The CDR3 is 14 residues long. Trimming cost V 5 bases and J 0 bases, with 7 bases left between them. The CDR3 DNA reads TGTGCCAGCAGCCCGCCATCAACTAATGAAAAACTGTTTTTT. It translates to CASSPPSTNEKLFF.

This chain joins TRBV14 and TRBJ1-1, with D possibly being TRBD1 (6 bases). The germline CDR1 and CDR2 sequences are SGHDN and FVKESK. The V end was cut by 5 bases, the J end by 3 bases, with 13 bases between. The CDR3 runs to 14 residues. CDR3 sequence reads: CASSVHGGYTEAFF. The CDR3 DNA reads TGTGCCAGCAGCGTGCATGGGGGCTACACTGAAGCTTTCTTT.

The chain has TRBV19 and TRBJ1-5, with D unclear. CDR1 and CDR2 (germline): LNHDA, SQIVND (reference sequence). This CDR3 contains 15 residues. The germline V and J ends were trimmed by 7 bases and 2 bases, with 15 bases remaining between them. CDR3: CASTLAPWGNQPQHF. CDR3 DNA: TGTGCCAGTACCTTGGCACCCTGGGGCAATCAGCCCCAGCATTTT.

The rearrangement uses TRBV19 and TRBJ1-1, with D tentatively TRBD1 (5 bases). Trimming cost V 5 bases and J 3 bases, with 13 bases left between them. CDR1 and CDR2 from the germline V gene are LNHDA and SQIVND (reference sequence). CDR3 length equals 14 residues. CDR3 residues: CASSPGTPHTEAFF. DNA for the CDR3: TGTGCCAGTAGTCCCGGGACGCCACACACTGAAGCTTTCTTT.

The chain links TRBV6-5 to TRBJ2-1; D not certain. The CDR3 has 15 residues. The germline gives CDR1 MNHEY, CDR2 SVGAGI. V was cut by 0 bases and J by 0 bases, with 6 bases left in between. The chain's CDR3 is CASSYSTDSYNEQFF. The CDR3 nucleotides read TGTGCCAGCAGTTACTCAACCGACTCCTACAATGAGCAGTTCTTC.

A single count supports this clone. This chain uses TRBV18 with TRBJ2-1; a weak D match, TRBD1 (6 bases). V lost 2 bases, J lost 8 bases, and 13 bases lay in between. The CDR3 extends over 14 amino acids. Germline loops: CDR1 KGHSH, CDR2 LQKENI. DNA for the CDR3: TGTGCCAGCTCACCATTTGCAGGGGTCGATGAGCAGTTCTTC. Protein sequence: CASSPFAGVDEQFF. Full variable domain (missing parts from reference TRBV18 and TRBJ2-1): NAGVMQNPRHLVRRRGQEARLRCSPMKGHSHVYWYRQLPEEGLKFMVYLQKENIIDESGMPKERFSAEFPKEGPSILRIQQVVRGDSAAYFCASSPFAGVDEQFFGPGTRLTVL.

Points on this clone: In the same sample, other DNA sequences code for this CDR3. The chain employs TRBV12-3 or TRBV12-4 and TRBJ1-1, with D possibly matching TRBD1 (5 bases). Between the trimmed V and J ends, which lost 3 bases and 1 base, there was a span of 6 bases. This CDR3 contains 13 residues. The CDR3 spells CASSLGPNTEAFF. CDR3 DNA sequence: TGTGCCAGCAGTTTGGGACCGAACACTGAAGCTTTCTTT.

V gene TRBV4-2 combines with J gene TRBJ1-1, with 10 nucleotides matching TRBD1. The V gene end was trimmed by 1 base and the J gene end by 4 bases; junction bases not matched to a gene: 3. Germline CDR1 LGHNA, CDR2 YNFKEQ. The CDR3 loop spans 15 amino acids. CDR3 nucleotide sequence: TGTGCCAGCAGCCAAGGCAGGACAGGGGGCACTGAAGCTTTCTTT. Protein: CASSQGRTGGTEAFF.

The genes are TRBV2 and TRBJ2-1; 10 positions agree with TRBD2. The CDR3 sequence is 16 residues long. CDR1 is SNHLY and CDR2 is FYNNEI in the germline V gene. With 3 bases clipped from V and 0 bases from J, the junction kept 2 bases outside the gene matches. The CDR3 spells CASSDERGGSYNEQFF. In DNA form, the CDR3 reads TGTGCCAGCAGTGATGAGCGGGGGGGCTCCTACAATGAGCAGTTCTTC.

The chain uses TRBV6-5 and TRBJ1-1; possible D gene TRBD1, 5 bases. V was trimmed by 5 bases and J by 5 bases, leaving 12 bases between them. Germline CDR1 is MNHEY and CDR2 is SVGAGI. The CDR3 is 13 residues long. The CDR3 nucleotides are TGTGCCAGCAGTCGTCTAGAGGGGACTGAAGCTTTCTTT. This translates into CASSRLEGTEAFF.

The count of this clone is one. The J gene is TRBJ2-1, the V gene TRBV25-1, with D perhaps assigned TRBD1 or TRBD2 (5 bases each). This CDR3 contains 14 residues. The V end lost 3 bases, the J end lost 8 bases, and 14 bases lay between the germline ends. Germline values: CDR1 MGHDK, CDR2 SYGVNS. CDR3 sequence: CASSEMGTQDEQFF. CDR3 DNA: TGTGCCAGCAGTGAGATGGGGACCCAAGATGAGCAGTTCTTC.

J is TRBJ2-5 and V is TRBV5-4; maybe TRBD2 (6 bases). The V and J ends lost 4 bases and 2 bases respectively, with 12 bases between them. The CDR3 totals 14 residues. CDR1 is SGHNT and CDR2 is YYREEE in the germline V gene (reference sequence). CDR3 sequence: CASSPPSEQETQYF. The CDR3 nucleotides are TGTGCCAGCAGCCCCCCTAGCGAACAAGAGACCCAGTACTTC.

V gene TRBV10-3 combines with J gene TRBJ2-5; the D gene is possibly TRBD2 (6 bases). Germline V CDR1 and CDR2: ENHRY, SYGVKD. V was clipped by 2 bases and J by 1 base, with 8 bases between them. CDR3 length equals 14 residues. The CDR3 sequence: CAISEPGLQETQYF. The CDR3 DNA reads as TGTGCCATCAGTGAGCCGGGACTCCAAGAGACCCAGTACTTC.

This clone was observed a few times. The chain has TRBV27 and TRBJ2-7; 9 bases agree with TRBD2. J lost 3 bases, V lost 4 bases, and 1 base had no gene match. The CDR3 is made up of 13 amino acids. Per the germline V gene, CDR1 is MNHEY and CDR2 is SMNVEV (reference sequence). The CDR3 region is CASSYSGGYEQYF. The CDR3 nucleotides read TGTGCCAGCAGTTATAGCGGGGGCTACGAGCAGTACTTC.

J is TRBJ1-5 and V is TRBV4-1; D may be TRBD1 (6 bases). CDR1 MGHRA and CDR2 YSYEKL come from the germline V gene. Trimming shortened V by 4 bases and J by 2 bases, and 12 bases separated the two germline ends. This CDR3 region has 15 residues. CDR3 sequence reads: CASSPDGQRNQPQHF. The CDR3 coding sequence is TGCGCCAGCAGCCCAGACGGACAGCGCAATCAGCCCCAGCATTTT.

CDR3: CASSQPQYNEQFF. Here the CDR3 DNA reads TGCGCCAGCAGCCAACCCCAATACAATGAGCAGTTCTTC. The V call is TRBV4-1, the J call TRBJ2-1; no definite D call. The CDR3 length is 13 residues. Germline V gives CDR1 MGHRA, CDR2 YSYEKL. Trimming left V 2 bases short and J 4 bases short, with 6 bases between.

The gene calls are TRBV9 and TRBJ2-3; D not resolved. Looked up from germline, CDR1 is SGDLS and CDR2 is YYNGEE. V dropped 0 bases and J dropped 4 bases, with 12 bases sitting between them. CDR3 size: 15 residues. The CDR3 DNA reads TGTGCCAGCAGCGTAGAAGGCTTCAACGCAGATACGCAGTATTTT. It specifies CASSVEGFNADTQYF.

The rearrangement joins TRBV10-3 to TRBJ2-1, with TRBD2 matching over 9 bases. CDR1 and CDR2 from the germline V gene are ENHRY and SYGVKD. V dropped 4 bases and J dropped 9; count of bases not matched to a gene: 4. This CDR3 region has 13 residues. As DNA, the CDR3 is TGTGCCATCAGTGGGCTAGCGGGGTTTGAGCAGTTCTTC. This translates into CAISGLAGFEQFF.